A selection of T cell receptor beta chains follows, all from one sample in a study of blood T cell repertoires in COVID-19. The table came from immunoSEQ multiplex PCR; TCRdb's copy has only in-frame clones and leaves some out. The sample lists around 130,000 clones, approximately 80% seen once, with over 15% in the top ten. Sequenced input: peripheral blood. The receptors were sampled from a man older than 75 with acute or convalescent COVID-19. Both conserved end residues are part of each CDR3. The size entry is marked missing in some rows and otherwise reads once, few, many or a size class.

v_call clone_size cdr3_aa
TRBV5-4 once CASSPTGGTGELFF
TRBV21-1 - CAKKLGRDSGNQPQHF
TRBV18 - CASSRQGAKQPQHF
TRBV30 - CAWWRRQKNIQYF
TRBV7-2 - CASSFTWRDEQFF
TRBV2 - CASSETSGIYNEQFF
TRBV15 once CATREGLNSPLHF
TRBV28 - CASSLFQIRTSGGSTDTQYF
TRBV6-5 - CASSRGQNTEAFF
TRBV3-1/TRBV3-2 once CASSQMVAGGAYNEQFF
TRBV5-1 - CASSLSGLIQETQYF
TRBV3-1/TRBV3-2 - CASSQNTGVNSPLHF
TRBV10-3 few CAISDYNQPQHF
TRBV28 - CASSLIQGTLTDTQYF
TRBV28 - CASRVGNTDTQYF
TRBV6-4 - CASNILTGVPRNYSPLHF
TRBV5-5 - CASSLISGGAAEQFF
TRBV6-6 - CASRGTSGGSDTQYF
TRBV7-9 - CASSSYSRGPEKLFF
TRBV6-2/TRBV6-3 - CASSSLGFQDTEAFF
TRBV7-2 - CASSYRSSPGQPNSPLHF
TRBV5-6 - CASSSQETQYF
TRBV6-5 - CASTDPADTGELFF
TRBV21-1 - CASSRGTGDGSHEQYF
TRBV7-9 - CASSLGYRENIQYF
TRBV5-1 - CASSLVAGRGPNTGELFF
TRBV5-1 many CASSPRGVTEAFF
TRBV7-9 once CASSLIERTGSYEQYF
TRBV15 - CATSRDLGGIGELFF
TRBV9 - CASSYEGGYTF
TRBV9 - CASSVGGGTRNSPLHF
TRBV11-2 - CASSLDPGGGYGYTF
TRBV30 once CAWRREGNTEAFF
TRBV29-1 - CSVVWGRGTVGYTF
TRBV28 - CASSLSWTNSGNTIYF